The rows below give T cell receptor beta chains drawn from one sample of a study of T cell repertoires in cytomegalovirus infection. Using its own MiXCR run on the reads, TCRdb lists one record per CDR3 protein. The sample carries around 440,000 distinct CDR3 sequences, 11% recorded once. What was sequenced was PBMCs. Every receptor here comes from a human donor in good health (CMV status not recorded). Some clones in this sample may be carry-over from other donors' samples. Both conserved end residues are part of each CDR3. The order of the fields is clone size, J gene, V gene, D gene, CDR3 DNA, CDR3 protein. A D gene is named only where the DNA matches it firmly. Rows give clone size only sometimes, using once, few, many, or a class for an expanded clone.

many TRBJ1-1 TRBV20-1 TRBD1 TGCAGTGCTAGAGTCACAGGGGGCAGTGAAGCTTTCTTT CSARVTGGSEAFF
. TRBJ1-1 TRBV6-1 TRBD1 TGTGCCAGCCAAGAACGGGACAGGAGAAACACTGAAGCTTTCTTT CASQERDRRNTEAFF
many TRBJ2-5 TRBV7-3 . TGTGCCAGCAGCTCAAGACCGGGCCCGCAAGAGACCCAGTACTTC CASSSRPGPQETQYF
many TRBJ1-6 TRBV6-2/TRBV6-3 TRBD1 TGTGCCAGCAGGAGAACAGGGGAAGGCTCACCCCTCCACTTT CASRRTGEGSPLHF
many TRBJ1-3 TRBV12-3/TRBV12-4 TRBD1 TGTGCCAGCAGGGGCCGGGACAGGGGAGACGGAAACACCATATATTTT CASRGRDRGDGNTIYF
many TRBJ1-1 TRBV19 TRBD1 TGTGCCAGTAGTATAGAGATGGCGGACAGGGCAGTAGGGGAGAACACTGAAGCTTTCTTT CASSIEMADRAVGENTEAFF
many TRBJ2-3 TRBV19 . TGTGCCAGTAGTTTCGCCGGTAGCGCTCTAGATACGCAGTATTTT CASSFAGSALDTQYF
many TRBJ1-5 TRBV18 . TGTGCCAGCTCCCCTTACACGGTCCAGGGCAATCAGCCCCAGCATTTT CASSPYTVQGNQPQHF
few TRBJ1-4 TRBV28 . TGTGCCAGCAGCCTCTTTATTGCAACTAATGAAAAACTGTTTTTT CASSLFIATNEKLFF
many TRBJ2-7 TRBV7-9 TRBD1 TGTGCCAGCAACCTTGGGACAGTTAACGAGCAGTACTTC CASNLGTVNEQYF
. TRBJ2-2 TRBV5-4 TRBD2 TGTGCCAGCAGCTCCGGGACTAGCGGGAGGAACACCGGGGAGCTGTTTTTT CASSSGTSGRNTGELFF
. TRBJ2-5 TRBV3-1 . TGTGCCAGCAGCCATCGAGAGGGACTGGAGACCCAGTACTTC CASSHREGLETQYF
. TRBJ1-5 TRBV12-3/TRBV12-4 TRBD1 TGTGCCAGCACCCCAGGGGGCGGGGACAATCAGCCCCAGCATTTT CASTPGGGDNQPQHF
. TRBJ2-3 TRBV4-1 TRBD2 TGCGCCAGCGGAAGATTGGGTCGGGCTAGCGGGGGACCAGATACGCAGTATTTT CASGRLGRASGGPDTQYF
many TRBJ1-2 TRBV5-1 TRBD1 TGCGCCAGCACAGGGGGCGAGGTGACTGGCTACACCTTC CASTGGEVTGYTF
many TRBJ1-2 TRBV7-3 TRBD1 TGTGCCAGCAGCTTATCTCCGGGGACAGGATATGGCTACACCTTC CASSLSPGTGYGYTF
few TRBJ1-1 TRBV10-3 TRBD1 TGTGCCATCAGTCCCGGACAGGGCGCTGAAGCTTTCTTT CAISPGQGAEAFF
many TRBJ2-3 TRBV5-5 . TGTGCCAGCTCTGGATACAGGGCCCCAGATACGCAGTATTTT CASSGYRAPDTQYF
many TRBJ1-5 TRBV2 . TGTGCCAGCAGTTTAGACAGCGGCAATCAGCCCCAGCATTTT CASSLDSGNQPQHF
few TRBJ1-5 TRBV5-1 . TGCGCCAGCAGCTTGGGACAGAACAATCAGCCCCAGCATTTT CASSLGQNNQPQHF
many TRBJ1-5 TRBV19 . TGTGCCAGTAGTATAGATCGTGAGGGGCCTCGGCCCCAGCATTTT CASSIDREGPRPQHF
many TRBJ2-7 TRBV27 . TGTGCCAGCAGTTATCAGGGCCTTGGGGAGCAGTACTTC CASSYQGLGEQYF
. TRBJ2-5 TRBV5-1 TRBD2 TGCGCCAGCAGCTTACCGGGACTAGCGGGAGCTCGAGAGACCCAGTACTTC CASSLPGLAGARETQYF
many TRBJ1-5 TRBV12-5 . TGTGCTACTGGGCTATTTGGCAATCAGCCCCAGCATTTT CATGLFGNQPQHF
many TRBJ1-1 TRBV19 . TGTGCCAGTAGTATGGGAACTTGGACAGTAAGGGTCCCAAAGCCGGTGAACACTGAAGCTTTCTTT CASSMGTWTVRVPKPVNTEAFF
many TRBJ2-7 TRBV12-3/TRBV12-4 TRBD2 TGTGCCAGCAGTTTAAGGGAGGGTTTGCGCGAGCAGTACTTC CASSLREGLREQYF
many TRBJ2-7 TRBV11-2 . TGTGCCAGCAGCTACGACAGGACGACGTCCGAGCAGTACTTC CASSYDRTTSEQYF
. TRBJ2-2 TRBV9 TRBD2 TGTGCCAGCAGCGTGAATAGCGGGGCCTCCGGGGAGCTGTTTTTT CASSVNSGASGELFF
many TRBJ1-1 TRBV5-4 . TGTGCCTACCAGTGGGTCATGAACACTGAAGCTTTCTTT CAYQWVMNTEAFF
many TRBJ1-4 TRBV11-2 . TGTGCCAGCAGTCCAAATGAAAAACTGTTTTTT CASSPNEKLFF
. TRBJ2-7 TRBV9 . TGTGCCAGCAGCGTAGTTCCACAGGGTAGTGCCTACGAGCAGTACTTC CASSVVPQGSAYEQYF
many TRBJ2-1 TRBV7-2 TRBD2 TGTGCCAGCAGCTTAGCCGGGACTAGCGGGAGTTTGTCCTACAATGAGCAGTTCTTC CASSLAGTSGSLSYNEQFF
. TRBJ1-2 TRBV2 . TGTGCCAGCAGTGTGTACAGCTCTGGCTATGGCTACACCTTC CASSVYSSGYGYTF
many TRBJ1-1 TRBV20-1 TRBD1 TGCAGTGCTAGCATGGACAGGGAAACTGAAGCTTTCTTT CSASMDRETEAFF
few TRBJ2-5 TRBV6-5 TRBD2 TGTGCCAGCAGGACTAGCGGTAGACAAGAGACCCAGTACTTC CASRTSGRQETQYF
few TRBJ2-1 TRBV2 TRBD2 TGTGCCAGCAGTGGGGGGCTAGCGGGGCCCTACAATGAGCAGTTCTTC CASSGGLAGPYNEQFF
. TRBJ1-1 TRBV30 . TGTGCCTGGAGAGAAAGGAGGAACACTGAAGCTTTCTTT CAWRERRNTEAFF
. TRBJ2-1 TRBV20-1 . TGCAGTGCTAGAGAATGGGCCTCCGGCAATGAGCAGTTCTTC CSAREWASGNEQFF
many TRBJ2-5 TRBV28 . TGTGCCAGCACCACATCAGAGACCCAGTACTTC CASTTSETQYF
many TRBJ2-1 TRBV7-9 . TGTGCCAGCAGCGCCTATCGGGACGGGAATGAGCAGTTCTTC CASSAYRDGNEQFF
many TRBJ2-4 TRBV7-9 TRBD2 TGTGCCAGCAGCCGAGGGACTAGCGGATTAGCCAAAAACATTCAGTACTTC CASSRGTSGLAKNIQYF
. TRBJ2-7 TRBV20-1 . TGCAGTGCTAGAGAGGGCCAGGGAAAAGGGTACGAGCAGTACTTC CSAREGQGKGYEQYF
. TRBJ2-5 TRBV5-4 . TGTGCCAGCAGCCCGGGAGTTGGGGAGACCCAGTACTTC CASSPGVGETQYF
. TRBJ2-1 TRBV9 TRBD2 TGTGCCAGCAGCGACATAACTAGCGGGAGTGGGGATGAGCAGTTCTTC CASSDITSGSGDEQFF
many TRBJ2-1 TRBV6-6 TRBD2 TGTGCCAGCCGACTAGCACCTGAGCAGTTCTTC CASRLAPEQFF
many TRBJ2-7 TRBV11-2 . TGTGCCAGCAGCTTACAAGGACTCGGCGAGCAGTACTTC CASSLQGLGEQYF
many TRBJ2-2 TRBV12-3/TRBV12-4 . TGTGCCAGCAGTTTACTTACAGACTCCGTAGTATTCACCGGGGAGCTGTTTTTT CASSLLTDSVVFTGELFF
many TRBJ2-2 TRBV27 . TGTGCCAGCAGCTTCCGCCCGGACCCCGGGGAGCTGTTTTTT CASSFRPDPGELFF
many TRBJ2-3 TRBV19 . TGTGCCAGTAGTATGGGCCAGGCCACAGATACGCAGTATTTT CASSMGQATDTQYF
many TRBJ2-3 TRBV29-1 . TGCAGCGTTGAAACGCCCCAGCGGAGCACAGATACGCAGTATTTT CSVETPQRSTDTQYF
few TRBJ1-6 TRBV2 . TGTGCCAGCAGTGAAAAACCGGGGGTTTCACCCCTCCACTTT CASSEKPGVSPLHF
many TRBJ2-5 TRBV7-9 TRBD2 TGTGCCAGCAGCGACACCGGGACTAGCGCGGGGACCCAGTACTTC CASSDTGTSAGTQYF
many TRBJ2-5 TRBV11-3 . TGTGCCAGCAGCGAATCGAGGGTCGAGACCCAGTACTTC CASSESRVETQYF